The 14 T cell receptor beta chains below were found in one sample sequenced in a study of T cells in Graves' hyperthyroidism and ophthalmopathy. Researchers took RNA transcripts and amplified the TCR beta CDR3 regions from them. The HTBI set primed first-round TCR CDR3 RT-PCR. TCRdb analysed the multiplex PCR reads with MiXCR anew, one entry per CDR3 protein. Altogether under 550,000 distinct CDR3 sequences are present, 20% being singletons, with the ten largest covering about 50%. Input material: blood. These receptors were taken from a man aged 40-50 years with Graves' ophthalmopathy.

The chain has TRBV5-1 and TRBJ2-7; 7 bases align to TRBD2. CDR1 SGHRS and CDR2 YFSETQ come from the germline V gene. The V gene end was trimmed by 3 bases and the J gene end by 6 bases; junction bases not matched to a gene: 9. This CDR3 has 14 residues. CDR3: CASSSGLDPSEQYF. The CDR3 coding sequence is TGCGCCAGCAGCTCCGGACTAGATCCCTCCGAGCAGTACTTC.

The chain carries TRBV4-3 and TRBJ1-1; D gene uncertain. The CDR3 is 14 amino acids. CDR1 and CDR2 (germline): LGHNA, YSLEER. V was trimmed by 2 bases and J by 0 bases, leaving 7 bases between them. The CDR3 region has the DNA TGCGCCAGCAGCCAATGGATTCTGAACACTGAAGCTTTCTTT. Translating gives CASSQWILNTEAFF.

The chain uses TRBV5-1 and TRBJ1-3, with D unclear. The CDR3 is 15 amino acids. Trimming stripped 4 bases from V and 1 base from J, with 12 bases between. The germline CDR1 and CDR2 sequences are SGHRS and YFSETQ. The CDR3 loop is CASSRDTDSGNTIYF. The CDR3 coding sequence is TGCGCCAGCAGCCGCGACACGGATTCTGGAAACACCATATATTTT.

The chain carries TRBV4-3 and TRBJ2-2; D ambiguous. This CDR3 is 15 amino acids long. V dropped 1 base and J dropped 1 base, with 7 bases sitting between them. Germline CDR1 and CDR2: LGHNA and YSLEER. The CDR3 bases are TGCGCCAGCAGCCAAGTTTTGCAGAACACCGGGGAGCTGTTTTTT. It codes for CASSQVLQNTGELFF.

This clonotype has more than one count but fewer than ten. CDR3 DNA: TGTGCCAGTAGTATGACAGATACAACCACTGAAGCTTTCTTT. This gives the protein CASSMTDTTTEAFF. The chain uses TRBV19 and TRBJ1-1; D possibly corresponds to TRBD1 (5 bases). Trimming shortened V by 3 bases and J by 4 bases, and 12 bases separated the two germline ends. The CDR3 totals 14 residues. Germline loops: CDR1 LNHDA, CDR2 SQIVND (reference sequence).

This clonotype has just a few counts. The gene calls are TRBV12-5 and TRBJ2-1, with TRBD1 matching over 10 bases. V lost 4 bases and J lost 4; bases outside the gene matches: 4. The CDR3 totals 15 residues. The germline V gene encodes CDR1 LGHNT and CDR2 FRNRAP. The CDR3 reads CASGSGTGVYNEQFF. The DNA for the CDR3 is TGTGCTAGTGGTTCCGGGACAGGGGTATACAATGAGCAGTTCTTC.

The CDR3 bases are TGCAGCGTCCAACGGGCAGGGGGCACCTACGAGCAGTACTTC. Protein product: CSVQRAGGTYEQYF. The chain is built from TRBV29-1 and TRBJ2-7, with TRBD1 matching 8 bases. CDR1 and CDR2 (germline): SQVTM, ANQGSEA. The CDR3 has 14 residues. The V gene end was trimmed by 6 bases and the J gene end by 2 bases; junction bases not matched to a gene: 9.

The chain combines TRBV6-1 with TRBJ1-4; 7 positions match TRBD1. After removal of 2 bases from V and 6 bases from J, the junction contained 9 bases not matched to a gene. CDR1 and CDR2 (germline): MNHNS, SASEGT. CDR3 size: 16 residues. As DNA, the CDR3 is TGTGCCAGCAGTGAACCCGAGACAGGGTTGGATGAAAAACTGTTTTTT. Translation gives CASSEPETGLDEKLFF.

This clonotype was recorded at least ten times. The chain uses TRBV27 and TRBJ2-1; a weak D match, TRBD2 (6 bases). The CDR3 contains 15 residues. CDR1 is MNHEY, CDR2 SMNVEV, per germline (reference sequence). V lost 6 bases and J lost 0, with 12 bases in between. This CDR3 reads CASSRDFGSYNEQFF. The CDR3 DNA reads TGTGCCAGCAGCCGGGACTTCGGCTCCTACAATGAGCAGTTCTTC.

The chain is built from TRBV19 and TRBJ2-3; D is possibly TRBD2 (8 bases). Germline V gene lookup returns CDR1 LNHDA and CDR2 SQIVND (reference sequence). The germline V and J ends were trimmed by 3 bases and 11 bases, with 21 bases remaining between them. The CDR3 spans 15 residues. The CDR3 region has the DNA TGTGCCAGTAGTATCGGGACAGCCGGGACTAGTAGGCAGTATTTT. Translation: CASSIGTAGTSRQYF.

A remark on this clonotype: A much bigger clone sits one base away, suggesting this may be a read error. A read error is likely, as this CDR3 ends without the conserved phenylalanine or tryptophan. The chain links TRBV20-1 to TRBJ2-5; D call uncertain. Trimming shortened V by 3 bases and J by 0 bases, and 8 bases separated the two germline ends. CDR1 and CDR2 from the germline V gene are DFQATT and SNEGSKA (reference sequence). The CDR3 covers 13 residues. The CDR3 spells CSARGQYQETQYS. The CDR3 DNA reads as TGCAGTGCTAGGGGCCAGTACCAAGAGACCCAGTACTCC.

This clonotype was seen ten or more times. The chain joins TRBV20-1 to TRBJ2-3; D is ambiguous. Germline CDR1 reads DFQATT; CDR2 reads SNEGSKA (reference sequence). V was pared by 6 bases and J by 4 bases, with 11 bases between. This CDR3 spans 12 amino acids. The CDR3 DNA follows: TGCAGTGCCCATCGAGTAGCAGATACGCAGTATTTT. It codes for CSAHRVADTQYF.

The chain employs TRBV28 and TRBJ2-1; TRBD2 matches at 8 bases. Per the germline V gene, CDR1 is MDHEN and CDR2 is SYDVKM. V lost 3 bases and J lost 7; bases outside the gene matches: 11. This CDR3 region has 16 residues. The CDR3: CASSLPPGLVGNEQFF. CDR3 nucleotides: TGTGCCAGCAGTTTGCCGCCGGGACTAGTGGGAAATGAGCAGTTCTTC. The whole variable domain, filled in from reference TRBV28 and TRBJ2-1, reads DVKVTQSSRYLVKRTGEKVFLECVQDMDHENMFWYRQDPGLGLRLIYFSYDVKMKEKGDIPEGYSVSREKKERFSLILESASTNQTSMYLCASSLPPGLVGNEQFFGPGTRLTVL.

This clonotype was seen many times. Here the CDR3 reads CASTAGWGLAPHEQFF. CDR3 DNA: TGTGCCAGCACAGCAGGTTGGGGACTAGCCCCCCATGAGCAGTTCTTC. This sequence joins TRBV7-4 and TRBJ2-1; 9 bases map to TRBD2. Germline CDR1 reads SGHVT; CDR2 reads SQSDAQ. V gave up 7 bases and J gave up 8 bases; unmatched junction bases: 15. The CDR3 consists of 16 residues.